This T cell receptor (beta chain) was recovered during a study of T cell responses to AZD1222 COVID-19 vaccine. Study-level information: Both about-4-week and about-12-week second-dose recipients were combined. Study-level findings and limits: An increase in Spike-specific TCR breadth and depth was observed after two AZD1222 doses. Among those given AZD1222, only five or six were seropositive at baseline.

V lost 6 bases, J lost 4 bases, and 11 bases stayed unmatched. CDR1 and CDR2 from the germline V gene are LNHDA and SQIVND (reference sequence). The CDR3 extends over 16 amino acids. Method: immunoSEQ multiplex PCR; TCRdb's copy keeps in-frame clones and lacks some. The sample has under 140,000 clones, less than 90% seen once; the top ten hold about 1.6%. Worth noting for this clone: Its antigen is as yet unknown.

The source is an adult in good health. V and J are TRBV19 and TRBJ2-1; TRBD2 aligns across 8 bases. The sample in question was peripheral blood, obtained on day 0 of AZD1222 vaccination. The CDR3 DNA sequence: TGTGCCAGTAGCCCGCTAGCGGGTAGGCGGTACAATGAGCAGTTCTTC. Its translation: CASSPLAGRRYNEQFF.